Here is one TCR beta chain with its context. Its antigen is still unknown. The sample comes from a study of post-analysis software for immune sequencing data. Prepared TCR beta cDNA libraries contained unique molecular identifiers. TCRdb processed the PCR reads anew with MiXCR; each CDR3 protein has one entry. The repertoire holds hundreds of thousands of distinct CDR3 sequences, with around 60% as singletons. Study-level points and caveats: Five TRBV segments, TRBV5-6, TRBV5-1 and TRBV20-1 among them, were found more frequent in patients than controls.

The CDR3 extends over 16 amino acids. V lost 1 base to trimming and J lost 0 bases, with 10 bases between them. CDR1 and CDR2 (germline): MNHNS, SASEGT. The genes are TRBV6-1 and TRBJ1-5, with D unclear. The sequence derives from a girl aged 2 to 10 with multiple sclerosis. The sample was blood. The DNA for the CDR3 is TGTGCCAGCAGTGAAGACTCGGTGTATAGCAATCAGCCCCAGCATTTT. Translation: CASSEDSVYSNQPQHF.